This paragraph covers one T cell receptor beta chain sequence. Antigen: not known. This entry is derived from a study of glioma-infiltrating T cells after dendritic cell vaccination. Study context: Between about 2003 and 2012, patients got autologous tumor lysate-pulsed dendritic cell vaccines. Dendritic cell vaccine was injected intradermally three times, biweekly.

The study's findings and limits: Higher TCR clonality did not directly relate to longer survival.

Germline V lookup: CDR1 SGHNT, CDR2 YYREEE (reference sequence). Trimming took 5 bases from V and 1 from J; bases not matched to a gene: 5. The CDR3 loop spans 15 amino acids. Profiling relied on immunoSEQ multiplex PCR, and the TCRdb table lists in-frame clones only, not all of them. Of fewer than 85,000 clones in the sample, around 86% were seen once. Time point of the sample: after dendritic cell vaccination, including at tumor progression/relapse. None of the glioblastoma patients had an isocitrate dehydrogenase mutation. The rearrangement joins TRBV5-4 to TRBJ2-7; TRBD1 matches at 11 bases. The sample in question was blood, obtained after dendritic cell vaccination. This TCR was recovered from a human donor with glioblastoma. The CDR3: CASSPGTGGSYEQYF. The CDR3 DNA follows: TGTGCCAGCAGTCCGGGGACAGGGGGGTCCTACGAGCAGTACTTC.